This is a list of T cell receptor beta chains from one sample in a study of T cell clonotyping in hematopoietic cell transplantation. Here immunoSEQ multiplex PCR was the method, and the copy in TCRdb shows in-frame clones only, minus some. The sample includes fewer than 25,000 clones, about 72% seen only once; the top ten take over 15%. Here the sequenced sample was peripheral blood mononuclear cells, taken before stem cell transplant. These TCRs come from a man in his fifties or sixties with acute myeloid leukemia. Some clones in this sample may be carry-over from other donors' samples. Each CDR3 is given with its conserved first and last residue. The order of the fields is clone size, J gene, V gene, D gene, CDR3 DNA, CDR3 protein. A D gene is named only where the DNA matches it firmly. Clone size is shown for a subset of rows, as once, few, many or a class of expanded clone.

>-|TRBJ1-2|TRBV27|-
TGTGCCAGCAGTTCCGACCAAGGGGCCCCGGGCTACACCTTC
CASSSDQGAPGYTF
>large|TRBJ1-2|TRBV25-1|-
TGTGCCAGCAGTGAGCTCGGGTCGGTATTTGGCTACACCTTC
CASSELGSVFGYTF
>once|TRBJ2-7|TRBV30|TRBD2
TGTGCCTGGGGGCCCCGACTAGCGGGAGTCGAGCAGTACTTC
CAWGPRLAGVEQYF
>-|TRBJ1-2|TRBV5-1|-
TGCGCCAGCAGCTTGGGTCCCACTAACTATGGCTACACCTTC
CASSLGPTNYGYTF
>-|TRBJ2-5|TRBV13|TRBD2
TGTGCCAGCAGCTATCGTAGCGGGGTAAATGTTGAGACCCAGTACTTC
CASSYRSGVNVETQYF
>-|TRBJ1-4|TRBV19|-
TGTGCCAGTAGTATCGGACAGGAAAAACTGTTTTTT
CASSIGQEKLFF
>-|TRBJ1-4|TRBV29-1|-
TGCAGCGTTGAAGGGGATTGGATCAGCGGAGGTGAAAAACTGTTTTTT
CSVEGDWISGGEKLFF
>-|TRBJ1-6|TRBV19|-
TGTGCCAGTAGTTCAAGCCCCAATTGGGGAAATTCACCCCTCCACTTT
CASSSSPNWGNSPLHF
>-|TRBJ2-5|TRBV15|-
TGTGCCACCAGCAGCTCGGTTCTCCAAGAGACCCAGTACTTC
CATSSSVLQETQYF
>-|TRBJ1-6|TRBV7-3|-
TGTGCCAGCAGCTTATCAGCAGGGGCCAATTCACCCCTCCACTTT
CASSLSAGANSPLHF
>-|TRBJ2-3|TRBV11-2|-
TGTGCCAGCAGCTTAGAATTCACAGATACGCAGTATTTT
CASSLEFTDTQYF
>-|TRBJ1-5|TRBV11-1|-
TGTGCCAGCAGCTTAGATCGGGGACAGCCCCAGCATTTT
CASSLDRGQPQHF
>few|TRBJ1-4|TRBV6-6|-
TGTGCCAGCAGTTTAGGGATCTCGAATGAAAAACTGTTTTTT
CASSLGISNEKLFF
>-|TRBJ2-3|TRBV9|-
TGTGCCAGCAGCGGCAGTCCTCGGGGCACAGATACGCAGTATTTT
CASSGSPRGTDTQYF
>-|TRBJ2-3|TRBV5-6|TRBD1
TGTGCCAGCAGCCCCGGGACAGGGGCGCCAGATACGCAGTATTTT
CASSPGTGAPDTQYF
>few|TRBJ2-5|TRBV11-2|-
TGTGCCAGCAGCTTAGGGGGGGCCGAGACCCAGTACTTC
CASSLGGAETQYF
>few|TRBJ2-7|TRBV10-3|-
TGTGCCATCAGCGGGGGGCAGCACCACTACGAGCAGTACTTC
CAISGGQHHYEQYF
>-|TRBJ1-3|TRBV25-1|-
TGTGCCAGCGGTCAGGGCTCTGGAAACACCATATATTTT
CASGQGSGNTIYF
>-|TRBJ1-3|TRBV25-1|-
TGTGCCAGCAGCCCTAGGGGCTTAAACACCATATATTTT
CASSPRGLNTIYF
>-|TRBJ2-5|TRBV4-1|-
TGCGCCAGCAGCCAAGGCCCTAGGCGATTCCAAGAGACCCAGTACTTC
CASSQGPRRFQETQYF
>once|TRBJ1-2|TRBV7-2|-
TGTGCCAGCAGCCATTCCAACCAACAGGGAGACTATGGCTACACCTTC
CASSHSNQQGDYGYTF
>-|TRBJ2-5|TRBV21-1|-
TGTGCCAGCAGCAAAAGATTGCCGGAGACCCAGTACTTC
CASSKRLPETQYF
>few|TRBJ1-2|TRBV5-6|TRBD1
TGTGCCAGCAGCGGACAGGGGGCCTACGGCTACACCTTC
CASSGQGAYGYTF
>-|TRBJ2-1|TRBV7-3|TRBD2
TGTGCCAGCAGCCCTAGCGGGGGGGCGAATGAGCAGTTCTTC
CASSPSGGANEQFF
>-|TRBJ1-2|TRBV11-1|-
TGTGCCAGCAGCTTGTCGCGGGACCGAGGGGGCTACACCTTC
CASSLSRDRGGYTF
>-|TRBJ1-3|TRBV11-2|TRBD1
TGTGCCAGCAGCCCTACGGACAGGGGGTTAGGAAACACCATATATTTT
CASSPTDRGLGNTIYF
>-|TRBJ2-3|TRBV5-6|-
TGTGCCAGCAGCTTGGGACCGCTCACAGATACGCAGTATTTT
CASSLGPLTDTQYF
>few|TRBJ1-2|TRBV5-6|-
TGTGCCAGCAGCTCAACCTATGGCTACACCTTC
CASSSTYGYTF
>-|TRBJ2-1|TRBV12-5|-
TGTGCTAGTGGTTTGGGGTTGGGCTACAATGAGCAGTTCTTC
CASGLGLGYNEQFF
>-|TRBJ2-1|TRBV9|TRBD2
TGTGCCAGCAGCGAACTAGCGACTTACAATGAGCAGTTCTTC
CASSELATYNEQFF
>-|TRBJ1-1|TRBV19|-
TGTGCCAGTAGTATAGATCCAGGACAGATTGTCATGAACACTGAAGCTTTCTTT
CASSIDPGQIVMNTEAFF
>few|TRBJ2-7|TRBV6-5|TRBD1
TGTGCCAGCAGTGACAGACAGGGTTACGAGCAGTACTTC
CASSDRQGYEQYF
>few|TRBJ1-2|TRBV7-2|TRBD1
TGTGCCAGCAGCTTAGTGGGCCTGGGACAGATCAATGGCTACACCTTC
CASSLVGLGQINGYTF
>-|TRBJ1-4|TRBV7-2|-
TGTGCCAGCAGCCCCATCGCAACTAATGAAAAACTGTTTTTT
CASSPIATNEKLFF
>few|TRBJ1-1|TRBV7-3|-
TGTGCCAGCAGCTTAATGGCCGGGACTGAAGCTTTCTTT
CASSLMAGTEAFF
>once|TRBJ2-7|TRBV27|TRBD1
TGTGCCAGCAGCAGGACAGGGGGCGTATACGAGCAGTACTTC
CASSRTGGVYEQYF
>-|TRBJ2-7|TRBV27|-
TGTGCCAGCAGTTTAATGGGTGACAACTACGAGCAGTACTTC
CASSLMGDNYEQYF
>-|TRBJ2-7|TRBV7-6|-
TGTGCCAGCAGCTTAAACGGACTCCGCTACGAGCAGTACTTC
CASSLNGLRYEQYF
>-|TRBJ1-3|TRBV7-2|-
TGTGCCAGCAGCTTATATTCGAGCTCTGGAAACACCATATATTTT
CASSLYSSSGNTIYF
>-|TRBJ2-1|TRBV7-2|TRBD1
TGTGCCAGCAGCCGGGACAGCTCCTACAATGAGCAGTTCTTC
CASSRDSSYNEQFF
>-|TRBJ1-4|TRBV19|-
TGTGCCAGTAGTAACATTGGGACCCCTACTGAAAAACTGTTTTTT
CASSNIGTPTEKLFF
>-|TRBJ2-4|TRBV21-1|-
TGTGCCAGCAGCAAAGGGGGTCCCATGGCCAAAAACATTCAGTACTTC
CASSKGGPMAKNIQYF
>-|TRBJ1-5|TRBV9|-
TGTGCCAGCACGCGGGGGTCGGAGGATCAGCCCCAGCATTTT
CASTRGSEDQPQHF
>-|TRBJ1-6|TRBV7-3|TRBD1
TGTGCCAGCAGCACAGGGGATTCACCCCTCCACTTT
CASSTGDSPLHF
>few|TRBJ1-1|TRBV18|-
TGTGCCAGCTCATCCACGCGGGAGGCGAACACTGAAGCTTTCTTT
CASSSTREANTEAFF
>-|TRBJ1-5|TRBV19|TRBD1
TGTGCCAGTAGTATAGTAGGGGACAGGGGACAGCCCCAGCATTTT
CASSIVGDRGQPQHF
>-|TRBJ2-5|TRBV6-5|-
TGTGCCAGCAGTTACTTTGGGGGCCAAGAGACCCAGCACTTC
CASSYFGGQETQHF
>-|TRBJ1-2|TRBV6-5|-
TGTGCCAGCAGTTACTCTAGGGGGGGCTACACCTTC
CASSYSRGGYTF
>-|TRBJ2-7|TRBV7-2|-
TGTGCCAGCAGCCCGGGGGGCACTTCCTACGAGCAGTACTTC
CASSPGGTSYEQYF